These 11 T cell receptor beta chains were sequenced from one sample in a study of spatial heterogeneity in lung cancer. Time point noted: blood at routine non-recurrence follow-up after resection. In each case, whole RNA from tumor, nontumor lung or frozen PBMC was sequenced unsorted. Each CDR3 protein gets one entry after TCRdb re-called the 5' RACE reads with MiXCR. The profile covers about 120,000 distinct CDR3 sequences, with roughly an eighth appearing a single time and approximately 16% taken by the ten largest. The sequenced sample was PBMCs, obtained at follow-up. All receptors derive from a male donor with early-stage non-small cell lung cancer.

The chain carries TRBV2 and TRBJ2-7; D call uncertain. CDR3 length equals 13 residues. Trimming cost V 1 base and J 2 bases, with 6 bases left between them. Per germline, CDR1 SNHLY and CDR2 FYNNEI. The CDR3 loop reads CASSEGFTYEQYF. The CDR3 nucleotides read TGTGCCAGCAGTGAAGGGTTTACCTACGAGCAGTACTTC.

V and J are TRBV7-2 and TRBJ1-5, with TRBD1 identical over 10 bases. Trimming at V came to 5 bases and at J to 5 bases, leaving 6 bases not matched to a gene. Germline loops: CDR1 SGHTA, CDR2 FQGNSA. CDR3 length: 15 amino acids. CDR3 coding DNA: TGTGCCAGCAGCAAGACAGGGGGCAATGATCAGCCCCAGCATTTT. This sequence encodes CASSKTGGNDQPQHF.

The rearrangement joins TRBV12-3 or TRBV12-4 to TRBJ2-1; 13 positions match TRBD2. V was clipped by 3 bases and J by 9 bases; unmatched bases: 2. The CDR3 runs to 14 residues. Here the CDR3 DNA reads TGTGCCAGCAGTTTCGGACTAGCGGGGGTTGAGCAGTTCTTC. Protein sequence: CASSFGLAGVEQFF.

This clonotype was picked up many times. The gene calls are TRBV19 and TRBJ1-5, with TRBD1 matching 9 bases. This CDR3 has 13 amino acids. Per the germline V gene, CDR1 is LNHDA and CDR2 is SQIVND (reference sequence). CDR3 in amino acids: CVTRDREDQPQHF. The CDR3 nucleotides are TGTGTCACGAGGGACAGGGAAGATCAGCCCCAGCATTTT.

This chain uses TRBV4-1 with TRBJ2-7; D might be TRBD1 (6 bases). Germline CDR1 MGHRA, CDR2 YSYEKL. The CDR3 runs 17 residues. Trimming took off 3 bases at V and 0 bases at J, with 18 bases between the two ends. This chain's CDR3 is CASSQADSPSSSYEQYF. DNA for the CDR3: TGCGCCAGCAGCCAGGCGGACAGCCCCAGCTCCTCCTACGAGCAGTACTTC.

This clonotype was recorded at least ten times. The rearrangement links TRBV7-9 to TRBJ1-5; D remains ambiguous. The CDR3 is 15 amino acids. Trimming pared 4 bases from V and 1 base from J, leaving 11 bases between. CDR1 is SEHNR and CDR2 is FQNEAQ in the germline V gene (reference sequence). Written as DNA, the CDR3 is TGTGCCAGCAGCTCCCTCGGCGGGAGCAATCAGCCCCAGCATTTT. It translates to CASSSLGGSNQPQHF.

The chain recombines TRBV18 with TRBJ2-6; possibly TRBD1 for D (5 bases). The CDR3 contains 15 residues. Per the germline V gene, CDR1 is KGHSH and CDR2 is LQKENI. Trimming removed 3 bases from V and 2 bases from J, with 8 bases in between. In nucleotides, the CDR3 is TGTGCCAGCTCACCTGCAGGGACTGGGGCCAACGTCCTGACTTTC. Its protein is CASSPAGTGANVLTF.

Ten or more counts support this clonotype. CDR3 DNA sequence: TGTGCCAGCAGCCCGGACAGGGCTGATGGCTACACCTTC. Its protein product is CASSPDRADGYTF. The chain employs TRBV7-8 and TRBJ1-2; 8 bases are a match to TRBD1. Per the germline V gene, CDR1 is SGHVS and CDR2 is FQNEAQ. V lost 5 bases to trimming and J lost 6 bases; unmatched junction nucleotides: 5. CDR3 length equals 13 residues.

This clonotype was counted ten times or more. The V call is TRBV6-2 or TRBV6-3, the J call TRBJ2-5; 10 bases agree with TRBD2. The CDR3 sequence is 15 residues long. Per the germline V gene, CDR1 is MNHEY and CDR2 is SVGEGT. J gave up 2 bases and V 5 bases, and 5 bases lay outside the gene matches. CDR3 loop: CASSGLAVFQETQYF. The CDR3 DNA reads as TGTGCCAGCAGTGGACTAGCGGTGTTTCAAGAGACCCAGTACTTC.

This clonotype has ten or more counts. The chain recombines TRBV6-1 with TRBJ1-2; weak D call: TRBD1 (5 bases). Trimming removed 2 bases from V and 4 bases from J, with 23 bases in between. The CDR3 totals 18 residues. CDR1 and CDR2 from the germline V gene are MNHNS and SASEGT. The CDR3 reads CASSELGRDLLTLYGYTF. DNA for the CDR3: TGTGCCAGCAGTGAACTAGGCAGGGACCTATTGACCCTCTATGGCTACACCTTC.

This clonotype was detected a few times. The CDR3 loop reads CASSSDRLYNSPLHF. In nucleotides, the CDR3 is TGTGCCAGCAGCTCGGACAGGTTGTATAATTCACCCCTCCACTTT. This chain joins TRBV7-2 and TRBJ1-6, with 7 positions matching TRBD1. The CDR3 consists of 15 residues. V shed 4 bases and J 4 bases; nucleotides not matched to a gene: 4. Germline V gene lookup returns CDR1 SGHTA and CDR2 FQGNSA.